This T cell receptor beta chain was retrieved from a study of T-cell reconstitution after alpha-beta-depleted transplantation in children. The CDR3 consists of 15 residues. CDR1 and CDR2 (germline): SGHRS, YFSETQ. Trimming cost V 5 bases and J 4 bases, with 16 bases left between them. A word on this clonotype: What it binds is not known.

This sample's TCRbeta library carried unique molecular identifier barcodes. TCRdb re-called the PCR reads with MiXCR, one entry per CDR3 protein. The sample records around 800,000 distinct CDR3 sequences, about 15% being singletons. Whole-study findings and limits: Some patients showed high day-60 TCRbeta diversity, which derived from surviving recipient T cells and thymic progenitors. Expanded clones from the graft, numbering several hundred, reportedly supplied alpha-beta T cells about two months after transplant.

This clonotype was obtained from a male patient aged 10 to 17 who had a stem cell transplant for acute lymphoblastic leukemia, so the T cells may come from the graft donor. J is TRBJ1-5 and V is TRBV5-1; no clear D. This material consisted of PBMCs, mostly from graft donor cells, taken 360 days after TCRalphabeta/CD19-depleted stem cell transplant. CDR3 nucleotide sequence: TGCGCCAGCAGTCCGGGCCCCGACCCTAATCAGCCCCAGCATTTT. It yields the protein CASSPGPDPNQPQHF.